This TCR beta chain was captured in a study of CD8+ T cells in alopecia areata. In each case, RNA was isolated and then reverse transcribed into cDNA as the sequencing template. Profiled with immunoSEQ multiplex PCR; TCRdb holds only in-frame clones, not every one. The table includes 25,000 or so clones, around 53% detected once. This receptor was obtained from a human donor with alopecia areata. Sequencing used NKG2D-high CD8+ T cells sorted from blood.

CDR3 nucleotides: TGTGCCAGCAGCGTAGGAGACAGGGGGTTTTACAATGAGCAGTTCTTC. It yields the protein CASSVGDRGFYNEQFF. This sequence joins TRBV9 and TRBJ2-1, with TRBD1 identical over 9 bases. The V segment lost 0 bases and the J segment 4 bases; nucleotides outside the gene matches: 5. The CDR3 is 16 amino acids. Germline V gene data show CDR1 as SGDLS and CDR2 as YYNGEE.